The following is a TCR beta chain sequence with its context. Its target is unknown. Germline V gene data show CDR1 as SGHTA and CDR2 as FQGTGA. V was clipped by 2 bases and J by 5 bases; unmatched bases: 8. The CDR3 runs to 17 residues. The data were obtained in a study of cytomegalovirus exposure and HLA in healthy donors. Study overall: A prior analysis found 95 million to 140 million unique TCR beta sequences from approximately 190 million T cells.

This PCR relied on a set of 60 Vbeta primers and 13 Jbeta primers. TCRdb's copy holds only in-frame clones and misses some; the assay was immunoSEQ multiplex PCR. This sample has over 130,000 clones, with about 75% found just once. General observations from the study: The authors later found most CMV-associated TCR beta chains appeared HLA-restricted.

Nominally healthy donors provided the samples, though records likely missed some immune exposures. The chain carries TRBV7-3 and TRBJ1-6, with 8 bases that match TRBD1. Sequenced: PBMCs. This TCR was recovered from a woman younger than 45 in good health and CMV-seronegative. The CDR3 DNA follows: TGTGCCAGCAGCTTATTTGGACAGGGCTCGCATAATTCACCCCTCCACTTT. The encoded protein is CASSLFGQGSHNSPLHF.